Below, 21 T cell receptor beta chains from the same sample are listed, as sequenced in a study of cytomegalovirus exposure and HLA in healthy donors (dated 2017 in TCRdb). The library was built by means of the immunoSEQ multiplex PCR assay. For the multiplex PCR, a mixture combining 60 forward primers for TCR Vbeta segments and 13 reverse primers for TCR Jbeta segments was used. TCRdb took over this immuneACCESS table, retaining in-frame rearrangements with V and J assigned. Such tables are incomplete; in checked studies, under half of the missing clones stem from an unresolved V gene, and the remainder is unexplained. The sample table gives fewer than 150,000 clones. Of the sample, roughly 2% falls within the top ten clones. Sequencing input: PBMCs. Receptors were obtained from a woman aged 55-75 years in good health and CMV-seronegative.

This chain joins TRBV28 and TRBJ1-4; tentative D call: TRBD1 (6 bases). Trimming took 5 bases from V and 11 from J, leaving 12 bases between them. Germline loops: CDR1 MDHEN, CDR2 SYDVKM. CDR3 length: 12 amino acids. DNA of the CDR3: TGTGCCAGCAGTATCACAGGGATTAAACTGTTTTTT. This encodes CASSITGIKLFF.

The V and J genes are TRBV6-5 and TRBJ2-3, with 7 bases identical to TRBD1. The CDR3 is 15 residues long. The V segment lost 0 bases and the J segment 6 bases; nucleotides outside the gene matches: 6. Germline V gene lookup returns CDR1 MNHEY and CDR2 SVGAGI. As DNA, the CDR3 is TGTGCCAGCAGTTACTCCGACAGGGAATGGGATACGCAGTATTTT. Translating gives CASSYSDREWDTQYF.

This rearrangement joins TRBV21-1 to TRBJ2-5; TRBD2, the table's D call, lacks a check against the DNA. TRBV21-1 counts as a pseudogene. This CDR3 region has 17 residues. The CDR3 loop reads CASSRSGSRAGKETQYF. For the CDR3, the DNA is TGTGCCAGCAGCAGGTCAGGGAGTAGGGCGGGGAAAGAGACCCAGTACTTC.

The CDR3 loop reads CATRERAKNIQYF. CDR3 DNA sequence: TGTGCCACACGAGAGCGGGCTAAAAACATTCAGTACTTC. This sequence joins TRBV19 and TRBJ2-4; TRBD2 is a possible D gene (6 bases). CDR3 length equals 13 residues. V lost 10 bases to trimming and J lost 4 bases, with 14 bases between them. CDR1 is LNHDA, CDR2 SQIVND, per germline (reference sequence).

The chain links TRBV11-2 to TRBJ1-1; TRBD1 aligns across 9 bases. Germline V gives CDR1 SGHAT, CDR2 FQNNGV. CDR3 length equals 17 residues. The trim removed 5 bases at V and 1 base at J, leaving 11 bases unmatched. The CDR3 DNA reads TGTGCCAGCAGCCTCCTAGGGGGGGACAGGGCGAACACTGAAGCTTTCTTT. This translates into CASSLLGGDRANTEAFF.

CDR3 in DNA: TGCGCCAGCAGCTTACGTGCGGACAGGGGCACCGGGGAGCTGTTTTTT. Protein product: CASSLRADRGTGELFF. The chain recombines TRBV5-1 with TRBJ2-2, with 9 bases identical to TRBD1. CDR3 length: 16 amino acids. Per the germline V gene, CDR1 is SGHRS and CDR2 is YFSETQ. The ends lost 2 bases at V and 4 bases at J; junction bases unmatched: 6.

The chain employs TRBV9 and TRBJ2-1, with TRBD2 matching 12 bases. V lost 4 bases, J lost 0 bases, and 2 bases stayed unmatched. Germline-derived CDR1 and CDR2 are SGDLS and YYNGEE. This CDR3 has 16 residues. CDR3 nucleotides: TGTGCCAGCAGCCTGACTAGCGGGAGCTCCTACAATGAGCAGTTCTTC. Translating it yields CASSLTSGSSYNEQFF.

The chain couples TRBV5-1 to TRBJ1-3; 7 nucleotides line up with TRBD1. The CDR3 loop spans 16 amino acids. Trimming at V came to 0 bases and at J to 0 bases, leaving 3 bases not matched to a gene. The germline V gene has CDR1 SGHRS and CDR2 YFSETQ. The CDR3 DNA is TGCGCCAGCAGCTTGGCCGGGACAGACTCTGGAAACACCATATATTTT. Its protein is CASSLAGTDSGNTIYF. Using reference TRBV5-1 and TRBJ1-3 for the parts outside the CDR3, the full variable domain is KAGVTQTPRYLIKTRGQQVTLSCSPISGHRSVSWYQQTPGQGLQFLFEYFSETQRNKGNFPGRFSGRQFSNSRSEMNVSTLELGDSALYLCASSLAGTDSGNTIYFGEGSWLTVV.

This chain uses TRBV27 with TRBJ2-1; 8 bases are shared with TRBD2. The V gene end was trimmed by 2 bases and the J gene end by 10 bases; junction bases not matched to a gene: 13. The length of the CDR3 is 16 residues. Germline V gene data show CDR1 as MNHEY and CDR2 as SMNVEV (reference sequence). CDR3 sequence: CASSLRLAGTPGEQFF. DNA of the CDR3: TGTGCCAGCAGTTTACGCCTAGCGGGTACCCCCGGAGAGCAGTTCTTC.

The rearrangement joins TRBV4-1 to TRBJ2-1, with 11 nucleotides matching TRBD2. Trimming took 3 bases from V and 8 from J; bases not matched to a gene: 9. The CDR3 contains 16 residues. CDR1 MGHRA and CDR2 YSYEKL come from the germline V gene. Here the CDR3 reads CASSQEIAGGPDEQFF. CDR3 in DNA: TGCGCCAGCAGCCAGGAAATAGCGGGGGGGCCCGATGAGCAGTTCTTC.

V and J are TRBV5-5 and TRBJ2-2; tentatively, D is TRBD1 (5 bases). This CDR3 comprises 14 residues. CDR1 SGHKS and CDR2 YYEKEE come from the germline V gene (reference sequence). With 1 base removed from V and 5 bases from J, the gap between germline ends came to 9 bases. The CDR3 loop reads CASSLQGLTGELFF. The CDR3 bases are TGTGCCAGCAGCTTGCAGGGTTTGACCGGGGAGCTGTTTTTT.

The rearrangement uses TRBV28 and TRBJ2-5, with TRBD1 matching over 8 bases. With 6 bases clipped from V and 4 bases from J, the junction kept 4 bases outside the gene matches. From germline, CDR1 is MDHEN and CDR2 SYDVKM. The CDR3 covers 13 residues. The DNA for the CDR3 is TGTGCCAGCAGATTTGACAGGGGAGAGACCCAGTACTTC. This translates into CASRFDRGETQYF.

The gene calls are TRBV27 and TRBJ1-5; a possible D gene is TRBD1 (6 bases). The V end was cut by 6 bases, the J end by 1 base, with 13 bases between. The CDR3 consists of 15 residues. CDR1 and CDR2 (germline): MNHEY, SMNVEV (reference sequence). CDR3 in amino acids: CASRPGARSNQPQHF. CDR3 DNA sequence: TGTGCCAGCAGACCAGGGGCGCGGAGCAATCAGCCCCAGCATTTT.

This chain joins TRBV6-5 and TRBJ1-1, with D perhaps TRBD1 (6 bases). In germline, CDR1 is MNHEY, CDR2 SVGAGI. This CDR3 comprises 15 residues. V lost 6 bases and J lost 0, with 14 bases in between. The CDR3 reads CASRQGQGMNTEAFF. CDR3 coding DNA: TGTGCCAGCAGACAGGGCCAAGGAATGAACACTGAAGCTTTCTTT.

The CDR3 nucleotides are TGTGCCAGCAGCTTAGATCGGGGACAGGGCCACGAGCAGTACTTC. It codes for CASSLDRGQGHEQYF. The gene calls are TRBV11-2 and TRBJ2-7; 9 bases map to TRBD1. The CDR3 covers 15 residues. The V gene's germline CDR1 is SGHAT and CDR2 FQNNGV. J lost 5 bases, V lost 0 bases, and 5 bases had no gene match.

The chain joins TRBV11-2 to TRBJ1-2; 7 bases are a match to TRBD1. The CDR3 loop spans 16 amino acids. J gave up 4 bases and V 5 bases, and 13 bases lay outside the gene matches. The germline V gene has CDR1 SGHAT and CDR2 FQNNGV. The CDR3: CASSRTGAGPFYGYTF. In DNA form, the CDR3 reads TGTGCCAGCAGCCGAACAGGGGCCGGTCCTTTCTATGGCTACACCTTC.

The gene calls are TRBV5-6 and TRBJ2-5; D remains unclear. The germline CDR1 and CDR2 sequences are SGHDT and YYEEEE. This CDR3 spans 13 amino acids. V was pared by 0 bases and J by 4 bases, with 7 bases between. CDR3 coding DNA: TGTGCCAGCAGCTTGGTAGCCAGAGAGACCCAGTACTTC. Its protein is CASSLVARETQYF.

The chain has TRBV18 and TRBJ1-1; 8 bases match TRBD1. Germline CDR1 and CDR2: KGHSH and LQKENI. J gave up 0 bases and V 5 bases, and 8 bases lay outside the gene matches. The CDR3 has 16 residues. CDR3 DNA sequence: TGTGCCAGCTCAAATACCGTGACAGGGGTGAACACTGAAGCTTTCTTT. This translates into CASSNTVTGVNTEAFF.

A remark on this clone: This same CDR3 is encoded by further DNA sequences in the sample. This chain's CDR3 is CASSPPGSSSYEQYF. DNA for the CDR3: TGTGCCAGCTCACCACCGGGGAGTAGCTCCTACGAGCAGTACTTC. This chain joins TRBV18 and TRBJ2-7; D is possibly TRBD2 (5 bases). Germline V lookup: CDR1 KGHSH, CDR2 LQKENI. V lost 0 bases to trimming and J lost 0 bases, with 9 bases between them. The CDR3 has 15 residues.

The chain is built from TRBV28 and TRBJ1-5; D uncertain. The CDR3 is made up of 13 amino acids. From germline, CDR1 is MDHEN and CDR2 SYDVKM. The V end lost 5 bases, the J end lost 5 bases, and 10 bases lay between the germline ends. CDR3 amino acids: CASSPPHDQPQHF. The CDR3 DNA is TGTGCCAGCAGTCCCCCACATGATCAGCCCCAGCATTTT.

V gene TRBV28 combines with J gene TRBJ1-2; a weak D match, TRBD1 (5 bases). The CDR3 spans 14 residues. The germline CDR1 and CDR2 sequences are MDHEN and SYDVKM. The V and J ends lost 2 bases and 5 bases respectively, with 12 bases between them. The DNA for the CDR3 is TGTGCCAGCAGTTTACAATACACAGGATATGGCTACACCTTC. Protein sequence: CASSLQYTGYGYTF.